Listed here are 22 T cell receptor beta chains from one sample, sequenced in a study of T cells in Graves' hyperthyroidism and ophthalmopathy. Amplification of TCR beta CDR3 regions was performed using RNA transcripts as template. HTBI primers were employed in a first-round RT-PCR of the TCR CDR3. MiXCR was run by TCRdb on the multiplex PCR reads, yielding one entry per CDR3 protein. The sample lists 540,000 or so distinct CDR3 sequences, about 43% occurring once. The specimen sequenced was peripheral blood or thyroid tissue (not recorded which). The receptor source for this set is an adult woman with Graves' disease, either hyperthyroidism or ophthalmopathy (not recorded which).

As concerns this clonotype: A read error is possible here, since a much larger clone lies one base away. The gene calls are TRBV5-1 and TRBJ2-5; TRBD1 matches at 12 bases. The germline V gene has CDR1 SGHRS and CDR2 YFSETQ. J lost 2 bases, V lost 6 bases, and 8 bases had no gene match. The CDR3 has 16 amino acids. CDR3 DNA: TGCGCCAGCACCGGGGGGACAGGGGGCTTGCAAGAGACCCAGTACTTC. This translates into CASTGGTGGLQETQYF.

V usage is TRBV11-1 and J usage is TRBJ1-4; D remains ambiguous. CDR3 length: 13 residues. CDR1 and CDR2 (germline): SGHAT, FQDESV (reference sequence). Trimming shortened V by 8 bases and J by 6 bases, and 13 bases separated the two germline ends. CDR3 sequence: CASRPGRDEKLFF. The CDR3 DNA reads TGTGCCAGCCGACCGGGGAGGGATGAAAAACTGTTTTTT.

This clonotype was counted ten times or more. The chain's CDR3 is CASSLLQQGEKLFF. CDR3 DNA: TGTGCCAGCAGCTTACTACAACAGGGTGAAAAACTGTTTTTT. The chain joins TRBV7-9 to TRBJ1-4; TRBD1 is a possible D gene (6 bases). The CDR3 has 14 residues. From germline, CDR1 is SEHNR and CDR2 FQNEAQ (reference sequence). The V and J ends lost 2 bases and 7 bases respectively, with 11 bases between them.

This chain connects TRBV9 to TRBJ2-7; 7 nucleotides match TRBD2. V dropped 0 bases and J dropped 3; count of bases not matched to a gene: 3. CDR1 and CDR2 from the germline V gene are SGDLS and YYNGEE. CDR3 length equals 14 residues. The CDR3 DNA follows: TGTGCCAGCAGCGTAGGGGAGGGAGTCTACGAGCAGTACTTC. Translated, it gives CASSVGEGVYEQYF.

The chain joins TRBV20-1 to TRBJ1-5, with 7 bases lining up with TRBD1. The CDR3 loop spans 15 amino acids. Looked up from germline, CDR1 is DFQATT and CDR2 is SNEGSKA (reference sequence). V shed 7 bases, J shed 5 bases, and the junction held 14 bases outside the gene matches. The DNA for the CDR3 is TGCAGTGGCGAGCTCCCGGGACAGACTTATCAGCCCCAGCATTTT. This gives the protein CSGELPGQTYQPQHF.

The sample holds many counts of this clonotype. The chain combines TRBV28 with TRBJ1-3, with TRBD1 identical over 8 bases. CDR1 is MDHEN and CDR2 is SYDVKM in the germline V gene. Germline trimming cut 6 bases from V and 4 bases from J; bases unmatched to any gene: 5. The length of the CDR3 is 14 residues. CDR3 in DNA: TGTGCCAGCAGCGAGACAGGGGAAGGAAACACCATATATTTT. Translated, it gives CASSETGEGNTIYF.

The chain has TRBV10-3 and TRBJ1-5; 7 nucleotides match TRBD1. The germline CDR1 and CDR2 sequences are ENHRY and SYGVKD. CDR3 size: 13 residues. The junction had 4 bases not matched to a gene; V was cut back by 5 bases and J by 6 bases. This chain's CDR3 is CAISTGDGQPQHF. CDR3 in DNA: TGTGCCATCAGTACAGGGGATGGTCAGCCCCAGCATTTT.

CDR3 in DNA: TGTGCCAGCAGCTTAGCGGTGGGGGCGGTAAACACCATATATTTT. This encodes CASSLAVGAVNTIYF. The J gene is TRBJ1-3, the V gene TRBV7-8; the D gene is possibly TRBD1 (6 bases). This CDR3 has 15 amino acids. The germline gives CDR1 SGHVS, CDR2 FQNEAQ. Trimming took off 0 bases at V and 6 bases at J, with 12 bases between the two ends.

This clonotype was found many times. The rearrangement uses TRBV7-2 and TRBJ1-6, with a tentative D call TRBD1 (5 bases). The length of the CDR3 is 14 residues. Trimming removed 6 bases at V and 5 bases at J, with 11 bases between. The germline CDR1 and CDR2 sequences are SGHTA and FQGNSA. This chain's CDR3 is CASRGDGHNSPLHF. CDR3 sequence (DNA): TGTGCCAGCAGGGGGGACGGTCATAATTCACCCCTCCACTTT.

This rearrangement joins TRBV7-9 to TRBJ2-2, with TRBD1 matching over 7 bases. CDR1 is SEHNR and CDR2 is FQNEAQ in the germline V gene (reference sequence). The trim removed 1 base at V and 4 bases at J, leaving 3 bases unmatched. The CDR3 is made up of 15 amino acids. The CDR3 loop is CASSLGTGSTGELFF. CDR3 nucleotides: TGTGCCAGCAGCTTAGGGACAGGTTCCACCGGGGAGCTGTTTTTT.

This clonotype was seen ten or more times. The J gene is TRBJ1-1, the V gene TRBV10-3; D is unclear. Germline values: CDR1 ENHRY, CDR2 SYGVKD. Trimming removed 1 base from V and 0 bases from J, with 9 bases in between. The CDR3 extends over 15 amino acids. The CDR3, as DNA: TGTGCCATCAGTGAGTTTTTGGGGTTGAACACTGAAGCTTTCTTT. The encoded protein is CAISEFLGLNTEAFF.

CDR3 in amino acids: CASSWGQRVGETQYF. In nucleotides, the CDR3 is TGTGCCAGCAGCTGGGGACAGCGAGTTGGCGAGACCCAGTACTTC. The V and J genes are TRBV7-9 and TRBJ2-5, with 7 positions matching TRBD1. The V and J ends lost 4 bases and 5 bases, in that order; junction bases with no gene match: 10. The germline CDR1 and CDR2 sequences are SEHNR and FQNEAQ (reference sequence). The CDR3 extends over 15 amino acids.

The DNA of the CDR3 is TGTGCCAGCAGGGTGGGGGGGCGAAACACTGAAGCTTTCTTT. It codes for CASRVGGRNTEAFF. The chain has TRBV7-9 and TRBJ1-1; weak D call: TRBD1 (6 bases). V was trimmed by 6 bases and J by 2 bases, leaving 13 bases between them. This CDR3 spans 14 amino acids. Germline V lookup: CDR1 SEHNR, CDR2 FQNEAQ (reference sequence).

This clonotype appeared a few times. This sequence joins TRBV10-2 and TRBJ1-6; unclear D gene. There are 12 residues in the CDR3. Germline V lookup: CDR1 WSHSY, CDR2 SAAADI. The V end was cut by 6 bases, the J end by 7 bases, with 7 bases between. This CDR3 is CASSYSNSPLHF. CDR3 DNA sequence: TGCGCCAGCAGCTACAGCAATTCACCCCTCCACTTT.

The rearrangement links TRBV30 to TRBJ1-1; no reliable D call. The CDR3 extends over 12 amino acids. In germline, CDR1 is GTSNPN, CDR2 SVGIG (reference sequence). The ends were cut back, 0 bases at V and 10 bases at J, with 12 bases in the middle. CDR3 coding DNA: TGTGCCTGGAGTGTAAGCTCTAGCCGAGCTTTCTTT. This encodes CAWSVSSSRAFF.

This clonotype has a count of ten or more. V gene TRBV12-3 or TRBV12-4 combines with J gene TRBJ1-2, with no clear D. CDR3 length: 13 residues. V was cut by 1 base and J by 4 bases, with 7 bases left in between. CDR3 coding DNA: TGTGCCAGCAGTTTAGGAATTTTCTATGGCTACACCTTC. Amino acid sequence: CASSLGIFYGYTF.

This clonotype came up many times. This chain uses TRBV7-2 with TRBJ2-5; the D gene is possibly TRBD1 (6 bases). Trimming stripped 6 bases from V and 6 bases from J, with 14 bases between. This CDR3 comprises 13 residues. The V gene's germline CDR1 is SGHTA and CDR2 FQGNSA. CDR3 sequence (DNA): TGTGCCAGCAGAGCCGCTCAGGGGAAGACCCAGTACTTC. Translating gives CASRAAQGKTQYF.

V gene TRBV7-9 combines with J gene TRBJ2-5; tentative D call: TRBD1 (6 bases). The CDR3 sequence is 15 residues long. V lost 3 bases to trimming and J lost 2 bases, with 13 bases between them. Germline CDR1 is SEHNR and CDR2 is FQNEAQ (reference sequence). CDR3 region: CASSFFTQGQETQYF. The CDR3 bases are TGTGCCAGCAGCTTTTTCACACAGGGACAAGAGACCCAGTACTTC.

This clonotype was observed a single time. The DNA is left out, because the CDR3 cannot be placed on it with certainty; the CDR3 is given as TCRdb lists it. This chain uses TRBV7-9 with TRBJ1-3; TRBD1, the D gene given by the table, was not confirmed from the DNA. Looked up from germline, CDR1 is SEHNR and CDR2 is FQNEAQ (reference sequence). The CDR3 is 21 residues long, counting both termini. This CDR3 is CASSLAGGVTEAFFGQGTIYF.

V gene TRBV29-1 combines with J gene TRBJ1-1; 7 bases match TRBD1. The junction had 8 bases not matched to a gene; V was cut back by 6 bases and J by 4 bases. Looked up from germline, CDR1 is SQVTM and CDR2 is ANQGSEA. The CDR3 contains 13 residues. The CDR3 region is CSVQGVLFTEAFF. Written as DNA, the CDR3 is TGCAGCGTGCAGGGGGTTCTGTTCACTGAAGCTTTCTTT.

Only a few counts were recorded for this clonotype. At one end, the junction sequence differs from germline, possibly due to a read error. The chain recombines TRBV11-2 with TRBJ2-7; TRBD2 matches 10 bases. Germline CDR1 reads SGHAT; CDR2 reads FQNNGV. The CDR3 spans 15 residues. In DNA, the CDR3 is TGTGCCAGCAGGCAATTAGCGGGAGGTCTGTACGCGCAGTACTTC. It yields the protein CASRQLAGGLYAQYF.

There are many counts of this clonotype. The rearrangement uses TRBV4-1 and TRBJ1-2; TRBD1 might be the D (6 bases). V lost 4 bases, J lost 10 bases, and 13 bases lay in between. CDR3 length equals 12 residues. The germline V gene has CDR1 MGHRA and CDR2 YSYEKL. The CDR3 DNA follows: TGCGCCAGCAGCCTTTTTGACAGGTCCTACACCTTC. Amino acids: CASSLFDRSYTF.